This T cell receptor (beta chain) was found in a study of shared clonotypes between healthy human individuals. Sequencing used immunoSEQ multiplex PCR; TCRdb keeps in-frame clones, though not all of them. Here the sample spans millions of clones, over 85% being singletons. Study-level findings and limits: Generation probability values for non-shared clonotypes were lower than those for clonotypes shared by all four donors.

Deletions cut 1 base from V and 2 bases from J, with 8 bases between. The germline V gene encodes CDR1 SGHNT and CDR2 YENEEA. The CDR3 covers 15 residues. Concerning this clone itself: Its antigen is still unknown. At the DNA level, this CDR3 is encoded by other sequences in the same sample as well.

Subsets obtained from CD4+ cells comprised CD45RA+ naive and CD45RA-negative memory cells. The chain carries TRBV11-3 and TRBJ2-2; weak D call: TRBD2 (6 bases). The specimen sequenced was naive CD4+ T cells sorted from blood. As for subset: CD45RA+ positively selected. This receptor was obtained from a young man in good health. This CDR3 is CASSLGGTNTGELFF. CDR3 nucleotide sequence: TGTGCCAGCAGCTTAGGCGGGACTAACACCGGGGAGCTGTTTTTT. Drawing the rest from reference TRBV11-3 and TRBJ2-2, the complete variable domain is EAGVVQSPRYKIIEKKQPVAFWCNPISGHNTLYWYLQNLGQGPELLIRYENEEAVDDSQLPKDRFSAERLKGVDSTLKIQPAELGDSAVYLCASSLGGTNTGELFFGEGSRLTVL.